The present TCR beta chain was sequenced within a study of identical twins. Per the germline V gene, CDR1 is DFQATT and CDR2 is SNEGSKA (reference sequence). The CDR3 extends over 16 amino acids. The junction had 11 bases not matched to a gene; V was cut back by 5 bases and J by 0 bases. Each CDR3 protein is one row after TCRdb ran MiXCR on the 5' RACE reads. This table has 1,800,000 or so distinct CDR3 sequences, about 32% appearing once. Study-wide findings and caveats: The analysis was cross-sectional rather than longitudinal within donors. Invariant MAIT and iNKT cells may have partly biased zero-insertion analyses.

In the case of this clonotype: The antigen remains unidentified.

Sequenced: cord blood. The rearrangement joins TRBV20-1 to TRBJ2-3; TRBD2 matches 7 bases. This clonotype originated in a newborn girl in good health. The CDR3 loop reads CSAGNPGLPSTDTQYF. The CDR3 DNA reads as TGCAGTGCTGGAAACCCGGGACTACCAAGCACAGATACGCAGTATTTT.